This T cell receptor (beta chain) was documented in a study of cytomegalovirus exposure and HLA in healthy donors. Study observations and caveats: Being productive about 87% or about 30% of the time was typical of most TCR beta V segments in an earlier analysis. A later analysis showed TCR association rates differing by HLA locus, peaking at DRB1 and lowest at HLA-C. Sequences of the TCR beta chain were said to predict the HLA-A and HLA-B alleles of most subjects accurately.

Comment on this clone: What it binds is not known.

This PCR relied on a set of 60 Vbeta primers and 13 Jbeta primers. Clones were read by immunoSEQ multiplex PCR, and TCRdb kept only the in-frame ones, dropping some. Here the sample spans around 150,000 clones, approximately 80% being singletons. V shed 4 bases and J 5 bases; nucleotides not matched to a gene: 7. Germline loops: CDR1 SGHNT, CDR2 YYREEE (reference sequence). The CDR3 extends over 14 amino acids. The specimen was PBMCs. This clonotype was sampled from a man aged 45 to 65 in good health and CMV-seropositive. The rearrangement uses TRBV5-4 and TRBJ1-2; 8 bases fit TRBD1. CDR3 sequence: CASSTRTGGYGYTF. The CDR3, as DNA: TGTGCCAGCAGCACCCGAACAGGGGGATATGGCTACACCTTC.